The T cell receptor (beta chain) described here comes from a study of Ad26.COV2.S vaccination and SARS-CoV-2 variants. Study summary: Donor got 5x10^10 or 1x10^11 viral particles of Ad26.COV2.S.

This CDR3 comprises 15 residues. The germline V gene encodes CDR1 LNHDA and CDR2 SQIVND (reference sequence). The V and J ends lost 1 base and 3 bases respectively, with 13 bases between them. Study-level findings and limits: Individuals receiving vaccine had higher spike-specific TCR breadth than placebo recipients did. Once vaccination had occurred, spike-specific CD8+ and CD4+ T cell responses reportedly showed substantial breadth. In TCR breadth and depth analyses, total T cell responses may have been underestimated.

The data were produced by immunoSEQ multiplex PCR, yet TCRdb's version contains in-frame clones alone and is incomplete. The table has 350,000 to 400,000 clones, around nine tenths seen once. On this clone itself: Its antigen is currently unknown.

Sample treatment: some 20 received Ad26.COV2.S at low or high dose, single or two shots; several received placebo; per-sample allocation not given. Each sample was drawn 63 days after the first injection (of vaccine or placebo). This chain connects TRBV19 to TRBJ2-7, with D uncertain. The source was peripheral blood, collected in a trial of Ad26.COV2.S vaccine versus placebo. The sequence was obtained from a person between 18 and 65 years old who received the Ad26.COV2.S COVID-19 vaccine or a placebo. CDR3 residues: CASSIVMTGGYEQYF. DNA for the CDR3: TGTGCCAGTAGTATAGTGATGACGGGTGGCTACGAGCAGTACTTC.